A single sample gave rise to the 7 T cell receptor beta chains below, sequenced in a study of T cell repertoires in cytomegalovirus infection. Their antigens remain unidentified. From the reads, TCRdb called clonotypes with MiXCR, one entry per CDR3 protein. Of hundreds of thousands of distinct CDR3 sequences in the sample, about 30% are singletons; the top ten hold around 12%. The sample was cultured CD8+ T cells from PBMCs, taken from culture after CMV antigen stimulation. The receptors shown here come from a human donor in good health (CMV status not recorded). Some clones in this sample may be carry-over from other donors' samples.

In nucleotides, the CDR3 is TGTGCCAGCAGCTTATTTGGGCATCTTTCCTACGAGCAGTACTTC. Translation gives CASSLFGHLSYEQYF. The chain has TRBV7-2 and TRBJ2-7; D not resolved. The ends were cut back, 2 bases at V and 1 base at J, with 12 bases in the middle. This CDR3 contains 15 residues. Germline CDR1 reads SGHTA; CDR2 reads FQGNSA.

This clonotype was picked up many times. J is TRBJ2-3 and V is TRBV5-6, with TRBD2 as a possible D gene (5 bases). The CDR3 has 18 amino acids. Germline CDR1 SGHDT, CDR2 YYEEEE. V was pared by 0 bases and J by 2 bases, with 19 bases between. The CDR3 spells CASSLDFGGGTYTDTQYF. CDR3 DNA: TGTGCCAGCAGCTTGGATTTCGGCGGAGGAACATACACAGATACGCAGTATTTT.

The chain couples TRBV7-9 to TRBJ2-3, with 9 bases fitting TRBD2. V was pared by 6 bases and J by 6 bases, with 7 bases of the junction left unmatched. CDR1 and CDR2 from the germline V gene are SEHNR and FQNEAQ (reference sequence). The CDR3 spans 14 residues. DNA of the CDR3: TGTGCCAGCAGTTCCCGCGGGGGGGTGGATACGCAGTATTTT. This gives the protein CASSSRGGVDTQYF.

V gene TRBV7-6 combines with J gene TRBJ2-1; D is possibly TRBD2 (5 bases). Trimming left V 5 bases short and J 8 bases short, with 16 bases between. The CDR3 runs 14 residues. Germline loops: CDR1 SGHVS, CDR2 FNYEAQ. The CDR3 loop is CASSPLSGWDEQFF. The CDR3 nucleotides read TGTGCCAGCAGCCCCTTAAGCGGTTGGGATGAGCAGTTCTTC. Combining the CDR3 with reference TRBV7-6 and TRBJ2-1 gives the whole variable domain GAGVSQSPRYKVTKRGQDVALRCDPISGHVSLYWYRQALGQGPEFLTYFNYEAQQDKSGLPNDRFSAERPEGSISTLTIQRTEQRDSAMYRCASSPLSGWDEQFFGPGTRLTVL.

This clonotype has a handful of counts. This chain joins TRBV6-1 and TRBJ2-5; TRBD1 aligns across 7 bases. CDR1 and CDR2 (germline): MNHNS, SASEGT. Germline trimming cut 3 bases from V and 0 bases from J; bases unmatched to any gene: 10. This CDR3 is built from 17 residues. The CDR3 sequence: CASSEETGTAYQETQYF. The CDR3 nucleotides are TGTGCCAGCAGTGAGGAAACCGGGACAGCTTACCAAGAGACCCAGTACTTC.

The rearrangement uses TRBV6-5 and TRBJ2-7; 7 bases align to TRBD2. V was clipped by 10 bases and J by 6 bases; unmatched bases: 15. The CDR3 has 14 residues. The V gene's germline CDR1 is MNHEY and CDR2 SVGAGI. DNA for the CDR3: TGTGCCACCGCAGTCCGGGGAGGGCCCTTCGAGCAGTACGTC. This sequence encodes CATAVRGGPFEQYV.

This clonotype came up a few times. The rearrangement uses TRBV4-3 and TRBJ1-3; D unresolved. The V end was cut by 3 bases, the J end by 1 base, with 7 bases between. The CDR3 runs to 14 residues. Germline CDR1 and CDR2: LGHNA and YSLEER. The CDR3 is CASSQGASGNTIYF. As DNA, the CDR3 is TGCGCCAGCAGCCAGGGAGCGTCTGGAAACACCATATATTTT.